These 2 T cell receptor beta chains were sequenced from one sample in a study of T cell repertoires in ileal Crohn's disease. The time point denotes: neoterminal ileum biopsy at postoperative endoscopy, about 6 months after surgery. Measured with immunoSEQ multiplex PCR; TCRdb has only the in-frame clones, and not every one. The repertoire holds 12,000 or so clones, with 80% to 90% as singletons. The sequencing input was ileal tissue. The receptors were sampled from an adult with Crohn's disease.

The chain uses TRBV5-6 and TRBJ2-2; 7 nucleotides line up with TRBD2. V was clipped by 3 bases and J by 6 bases; unmatched bases: 8. The CDR3 is 15 residues long. Germline V lookup: CDR1 SGHDT, CDR2 YYEEEE. As DNA, the CDR3 is TGTGCCAGCAGCTGGCGCGAGCGGGATGCCGGGGAGCTGTTTTTT. It specifies CASSWRERDAGELFF.

This clone has a handful of counts. The chain is built from TRBV7-9 and TRBJ1-4; 7 nucleotides match TRBD1. V shed 5 bases and J 4 bases; nucleotides not matched to a gene: 4. Germline V gene lookup returns CDR1 SEHNR and CDR2 FQNEAQ (reference sequence). The CDR3 contains 14 residues. CDR3 nucleotide sequence: TGTGCCAGCAGCATGACAGGGTTTAATGAAAAACTGTTTTTT. Its protein is CASSMTGFNEKLFF. Filled out from reference TRBV7-9 and TRBJ1-4, the complete variable domain reads DTGVSQNPRHKITKRGQNVTFRCDPISEHNRLYWYRQTLGQGPEFLTYFQNEAQLEKSRLLSDRFSAERPKGSFSTLEIQRTEQGDSAMYLCASSMTGFNEKLFFGSGTQLSVL.